One and the same sample provided the 23 T cell receptor beta chains below, sequenced in a study of Graves' ophthalmopathy and Graves' hyperthyroidism. From RNA, the CDR3 regions of TCR beta chains were amplified and sequenced. First-round RT-PCR relied on HTBI primers, and a second-round multiplex PCR came next. TCRdb re-derived calls from the multiplex PCR reads in MiXCR, one entry per CDR3 protein. This table holds some 400,000 distinct CDR3 sequences, approximately 20% found once. Sequenced material: peripheral blood. Source of these receptors: a woman aged 18-29 years with Graves' ophthalmopathy.

This clonotype was seen a handful of times. The chain joins TRBV7-2 to TRBJ2-7, with a weak D call TRBD2 (5 bases). This CDR3 is built from 14 residues. Germline lookup yields CDR1 SGHTA and CDR2 FQGNSA. V was shortened by 5 bases and J by 6 bases, with 17 bases between the two germline ends. The CDR3 coding sequence is TGTGCCAGCAGCCCCGGGCGTGCGGGCATCGAGCAGTACTTC. Its translation is CASSPGRAGIEQYF. Complete variable domain (other parts from reference TRBV7-2 and TRBJ2-7): GAGVSQSPSNKVTEKGKDVELRCDPISGHTALYWYRQSLGQGLEFLIYFQGNSAPDKSGLPSDRFSAERTGGSVSTLTIQRTQQEDSAVYLCASSPGRAGIEQYFGPGTRLTVT.

This clonotype was counted a single time. A much larger clone differs from this one at a single base, so this may be a read error. V usage is TRBV28 and J usage is TRBJ1-6; 7 bases fit TRBD1. The V segment lost 7 bases and the J segment 0 bases; nucleotides outside the gene matches: 9. Germline assignment: CDR1 MDHEN and CDR2 SYDVKM. The CDR3 is 17 residues long. The CDR3 protein is CASIKDRASSYNSPLHF. DNA of the CDR3: TGTGCCAGCATCAAAGACAGGGCCAGCTCCTATAATTCACCCCTCCACTTT.

Many counts were recorded for this clonotype. The rearrangement uses TRBV20-1 and TRBJ1-1, with D tentatively TRBD1 (5 bases). V was clipped by 1 base and J by 5 bases, with 8 bases between them. CDR1 and CDR2 (germline): DFQATT, SNEGSKA (reference sequence). CDR3 size: 12 residues. The CDR3 DNA reads as TGCAGTGCTAGAGCGGGGGAGACTGAAGCTTTCTTT. This codes for CSARAGETEAFF.

This sequence joins TRBV20-1 and TRBJ1-5, with D maybe TRBD1 (5 bases). Trimming cost V 0 bases and J 4 bases, with 10 bases left between them. The CDR3 contains 14 residues. The germline V gene encodes CDR1 DFQATT and CDR2 SNEGSKA (reference sequence). The CDR3 coding sequence is TGCAGTGCTAGAGAGGTGTCAGGGAATCAGCCCCAGCATTTT. This gives the protein CSAREVSGNQPQHF.

This clonotype was recorded at least ten times. V is TRBV20-1 and J is TRBJ2-7; maybe TRBD2 (6 bases). V lost 6 bases, J lost 5 bases, and 11 bases lay in between. The CDR3 totals 11 residues. Per the germline V gene, CDR1 is DFQATT and CDR2 is SNEGSKA (reference sequence). The CDR3 is CSARGGNEQYF. The CDR3 DNA reads as TGCAGTGCCCGTGGGGGGAACGAGCAGTACTTC.

In this sample, this clonotype turned up many times. V gene TRBV7-8 combines with J gene TRBJ2-7, with a tentative D call TRBD2 (6 bases). Trimming shortened V by 3 bases and J by 3 bases, and 12 bases separated the two germline ends. This CDR3 region has 14 residues. CDR1 and CDR2 from the germline V gene are SGHVS and FQNEAQ. The CDR3 sequence is CASSFGGRIYEQYF. CDR3 sequence (DNA): TGTGCCAGCAGCTTTGGGGGGAGGATCTACGAGCAGTACTTC.

Ten or more counts support this clonotype. The chain links TRBV12-3 or TRBV12-4 to TRBJ1-1, with TRBD1 as a possible D gene (6 bases). CDR3 length: 14 residues. V was pared by 2 bases and J by 3 bases, with 10 bases between. The CDR3 loop is CASSLNQGYTEAFF. The CDR3 DNA is TGTGCCAGCAGTTTAAACCAGGGGTACACTGAAGCTTTCTTT.

This clonotype was counted many times. The chain links TRBV7-8 to TRBJ1-3, with 10 bases that match TRBD1. V was clipped by 3 bases and J by 2 bases; unmatched bases: 1. This CDR3 region has 15 residues. CDR1 and CDR2 from the germline V gene are SGHVS and FQNEAQ. This chain's CDR3 is CASSLGTGAGNTIYF. CDR3 bases: TGTGCCAGCAGCTTGGGGACAGGGGCTGGAAACACCATATATTTT.

The J gene is TRBJ2-7, the V gene TRBV15, with TRBD2 as a possible D gene (7 bases). Germline CDR1 LNHNV, CDR2 YYDKDF (reference sequence). This CDR3 comprises 14 residues. V lost 1 base, J lost 7 bases, and 14 bases lay in between. CDR3 amino acids: CATSRAAGAREQYF. Here the CDR3 DNA reads TGTGCCACCAGCAGAGCGGCGGGGGCGCGGGAGCAGTACTTC.

This clonotype was seen ten or more times. The chain links TRBV6-2 or TRBV6-3 to TRBJ2-5; TRBD2 aligns across 13 bases. Germline CDR1 MNHEY, CDR2 SVGEGT. The CDR3 contains 19 residues. V was pared by 6 bases and J by 5 bases, with 18 bases of the junction left unmatched. The CDR3 nucleotides read TGTGCCAGCAGCTCGGGACTAGCGGGATCCCACGGGGGAGTGGAGACCCAGTACTTC. Translating it yields CASSSGLAGSHGGVETQYF.

V and J are TRBV30 and TRBJ2-7; 10 bases are shared with TRBD2. Trimming removed 4 bases from V and 1 base from J; junction bases left unmatched: 4. This CDR3 region has 14 residues. The germline gives CDR1 GTSNPN, CDR2 SVGIG (reference sequence). The CDR3 DNA reads as TGTGCCTGGACAGGACTAGCGGTTTCCTACGAGCAGTACTTC. Translating it yields CAWTGLAVSYEQYF.

V is TRBV27 and J is TRBJ1-1; 11 bases are a match to TRBD1. This CDR3 has 16 amino acids. The ends lost 5 bases at V and 3 bases at J; junction bases unmatched: 8. Looked up from germline, CDR1 is MNHEY and CDR2 is SMNVEV (reference sequence). DNA for the CDR3: TGTGCCAGCAGTGTAGGGACAGGGGGTATGGACACTGAAGCTTTCTTT. It specifies CASSVGTGGMDTEAFF.

The chain employs TRBV12-3 or TRBV12-4 and TRBJ2-2; D is perhaps TRBD1 (5 bases). The CDR3 is made up of 14 amino acids. Trimming stripped 6 bases from V and 2 bases from J, with 10 bases between. For the CDR3, the DNA is TGTGCCAGCAGGGCAGGACAAAACACCGGGGAGCTGTTTTTT. As protein: CASRAGQNTGELFF.

This clonotype was recorded at least ten times. This chain joins TRBV12-3 or TRBV12-4 and TRBJ2-7; a weak D match, TRBD2 (6 bases). V was cut by 3 bases and J by 6 bases, with 12 bases left in between. The CDR3 is 13 amino acids. The CDR3, as DNA: TGTGCCAGCAGTTTCGGGTCGGAGGGCGAGCAGTACTTC. It codes for CASSFGSEGEQYF.

This clonotype showed up many times. The rearrangement joins TRBV7-8 to TRBJ2-7; TRBD1 aligns across 7 bases. Germline V gives CDR1 SGHVS, CDR2 FQNEAQ. The V and J ends lost 6 bases and 2 bases, in that order; junction bases with no gene match: 10. The CDR3 totals 15 residues. The CDR3 loop reads CASSSDRFPTYEQYF. The CDR3 DNA follows: TGTGCCAGCAGTTCGGACAGGTTCCCCACCTACGAGCAGTACTTC.

This clonotype was recorded at least ten times. V is TRBV19 and J is TRBJ1-2; D possibly corresponds to TRBD1 (6 bases). The V gene's germline CDR1 is LNHDA and CDR2 SQIVND (reference sequence). The germline V and J ends were trimmed by 7 bases and 5 bases, with 17 bases remaining between them. The CDR3 contains 14 residues. CDR3 in amino acids: CASTDGGAGYGYTF. In DNA form, the CDR3 reads TGTGCCAGTACCGACGGGGGGGCGGGGTATGGCTACACCTTC.

This clonotype was found many times. The gene calls are TRBV7-3 and TRBJ1-1; TRBD1 matches 7 bases. V dropped 5 bases and J dropped 13; count of bases not matched to a gene: 10. CDR3 length equals 12 residues. Germline V lookup: CDR1 SGHTA, CDR2 FQGTGA. The CDR3 coding sequence is TGTGCCAGCAGCCCAAGGACAGGTTCAGTTTTCTTT. Translation gives CASSPRTGSVFF.

This clonotype was counted at least ten times. The V gene is TRBV30, the J gene TRBJ2-7, with 8 bases that match TRBD2. The trim removed 2 bases at V and 2 bases at J, leaving 5 bases unmatched. The V gene's germline CDR1 is GTSNPN and CDR2 SVGIG (reference sequence). The CDR3 is 14 amino acids. CDR3: CAWSTVGLAYEQYF. CDR3 sequence (DNA): TGTGCCTGGAGTACGGTGGGACTAGCCTACGAGCAGTACTTC.

At least ten counts were recorded for this clonotype. The CDR3 loop is CSARDGYAALSQETQYF. The DNA for the CDR3 is TGCAGTGCTAGAGATGGGTATGCTGCCCTGTCCCAAGAGACCCAGTACTTC. This chain uses TRBV20-1 with TRBJ2-5; D remains ambiguous. CDR3 length: 17 residues. V lost 0 bases and J lost 1, with 18 bases in between. CDR1 is DFQATT, CDR2 SNEGSKA, per germline (reference sequence).

The sample holds many counts of this clonotype. The chain joins TRBV6-5 to TRBJ2-2; D is perhaps TRBD2 (5 bases). The CDR3 has 15 residues. Trimming shortened V by 4 bases and J by 2 bases, and 11 bases separated the two germline ends. Germline V gene data show CDR1 as MNHEY and CDR2 as SVGAGI. CDR3 sequence reads: CASSWASSNTGELFF. The DNA for the CDR3 is TGTGCCAGCAGTTGGGCTAGCAGTAACACCGGGGAGCTGTTTTTT.

The sample holds a few counts of this clonotype. V is TRBV13 and J is TRBJ2-5, with 7 bases identical to TRBD1. This CDR3 comprises 14 residues. J lost 3 bases, V lost 6 bases, and 7 bases had no gene match. Per the germline V gene, CDR1 is PRHDT and CDR2 is FYEKMQ (reference sequence). This chain's CDR3 is CASSYSGTEETQYF. CDR3 nucleotides: TGTGCCAGCAGTTACTCCGGGACAGAAGAGACCCAGTACTTC.

This chain uses TRBV6-1 with TRBJ2-2; 10 positions agree with TRBD1. Germline V CDR1 and CDR2: MNHNS, SASEGT. The CDR3 contains 13 residues. With 10 bases clipped from V and 5 bases from J, the junction kept 4 bases outside the gene matches. The CDR3 coding sequence is TGTGCCACCCGGACAGGGGGGACCGGGGAGCTGTTTTTT. Translated, it gives CATRTGGTGELFF.

Worth noting for this clonotype: One end of the junction is discordant with germline, which a read error may explain. The chain links TRBV7-9 to TRBJ2-5; D call uncertain. Germline values: CDR1 SEHNR, CDR2 FQNEAQ (reference sequence). This CDR3 spans 16 amino acids. This CDR3 reads CVSSRIRAGDKETQYF. As DNA, the CDR3 is TGTGTCAGCAGCCGAATTCGGGCAGGAGATAAAGAGACCCAGTACTTC.